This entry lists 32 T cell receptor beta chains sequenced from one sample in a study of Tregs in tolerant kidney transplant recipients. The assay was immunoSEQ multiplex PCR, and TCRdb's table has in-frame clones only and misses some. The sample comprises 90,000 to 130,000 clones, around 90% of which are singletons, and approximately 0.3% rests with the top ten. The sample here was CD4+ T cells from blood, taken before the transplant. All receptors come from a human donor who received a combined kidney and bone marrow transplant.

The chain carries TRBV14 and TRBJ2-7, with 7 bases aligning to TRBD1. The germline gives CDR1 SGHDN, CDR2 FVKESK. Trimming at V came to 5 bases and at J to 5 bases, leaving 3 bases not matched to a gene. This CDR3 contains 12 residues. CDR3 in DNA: TGTGCCAGCAGCGGACAGGTCCACGAGCAGTACTTC. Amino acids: CASSGQVHEQYF.

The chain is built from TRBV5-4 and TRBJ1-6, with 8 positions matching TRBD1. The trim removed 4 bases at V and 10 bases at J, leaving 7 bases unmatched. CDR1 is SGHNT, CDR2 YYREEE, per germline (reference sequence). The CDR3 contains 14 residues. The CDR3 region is CASSRGQGTSPLHF. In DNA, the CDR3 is TGTGCCAGCAGCCGCGGACAGGGTACATCACCCCTCCACTTT.

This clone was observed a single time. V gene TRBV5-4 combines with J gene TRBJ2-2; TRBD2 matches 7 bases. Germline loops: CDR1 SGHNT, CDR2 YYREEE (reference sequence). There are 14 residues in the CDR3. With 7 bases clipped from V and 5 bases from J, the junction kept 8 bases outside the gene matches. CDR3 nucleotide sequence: TGTGCCAGCGAGTTAGCGGGTGGTACCGGGGAGCTGTTTTTT. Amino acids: CASELAGGTGELFF.

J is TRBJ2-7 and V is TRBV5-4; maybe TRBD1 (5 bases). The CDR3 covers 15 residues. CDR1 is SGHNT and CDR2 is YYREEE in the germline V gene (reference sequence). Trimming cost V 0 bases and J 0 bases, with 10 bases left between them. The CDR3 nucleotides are TGTGCCAGCAGCTTGGGGCCCGACAGCTCCTACGAGCAGTACTTC. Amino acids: CASSLGPDSSYEQYF.

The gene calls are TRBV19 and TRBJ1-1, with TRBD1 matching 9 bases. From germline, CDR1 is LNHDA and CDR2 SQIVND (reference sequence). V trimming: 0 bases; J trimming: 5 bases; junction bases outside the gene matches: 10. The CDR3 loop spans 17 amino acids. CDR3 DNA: TGTGCCAGTAGTATAGAGAAGGACAGGGGAACATGGACTGAAGCTTTCTTT. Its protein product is CASSIEKDRGTWTEAFF.

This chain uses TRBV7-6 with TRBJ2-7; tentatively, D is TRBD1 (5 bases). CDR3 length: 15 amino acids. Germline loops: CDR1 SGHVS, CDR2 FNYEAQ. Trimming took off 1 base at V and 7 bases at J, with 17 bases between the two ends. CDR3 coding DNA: TGTGCCAGCAGCTTAGGAGGTGGCAGGGTAGGGGAGCAGTACTTC. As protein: CASSLGGGRVGEQYF. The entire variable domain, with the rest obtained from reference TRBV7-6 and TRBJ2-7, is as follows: GAGVSQSPRYKVTKRGQDVALRCDPISGHVSLYWYRQALGQGPEFLTYFNYEAQQDKSGLPNDRFSAERPEGSISTLTIQRTEQRDSAMYRCASSLGGGRVGEQYFGPGTRLTVT.

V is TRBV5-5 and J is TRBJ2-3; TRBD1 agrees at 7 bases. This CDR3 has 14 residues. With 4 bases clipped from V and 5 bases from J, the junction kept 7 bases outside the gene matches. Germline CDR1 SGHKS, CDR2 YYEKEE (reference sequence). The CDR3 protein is CASSVGTARDTQYF. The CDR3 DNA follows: TGTGCCAGCAGCGTTGGGACAGCAAGAGATACGCAGTATTTT.

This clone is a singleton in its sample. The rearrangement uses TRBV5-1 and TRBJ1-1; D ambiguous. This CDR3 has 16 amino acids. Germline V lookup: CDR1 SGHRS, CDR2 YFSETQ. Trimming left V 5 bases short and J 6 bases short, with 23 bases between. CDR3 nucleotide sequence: TGCGCCAGCAGTTTCGCTCCGCCCGGAGGGAAGGCTGAAGCTTTCTTT. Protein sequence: CASSFAPPGGKAEAFF.

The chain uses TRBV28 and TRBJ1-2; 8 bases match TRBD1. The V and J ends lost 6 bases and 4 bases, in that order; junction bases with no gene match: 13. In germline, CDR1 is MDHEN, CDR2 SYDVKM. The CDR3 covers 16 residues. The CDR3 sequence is CASSRPTGAYGYGYTF. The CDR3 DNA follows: TGTGCCAGCAGCCGCCCGACAGGGGCTTATGGCTATGGCTACACCTTC.

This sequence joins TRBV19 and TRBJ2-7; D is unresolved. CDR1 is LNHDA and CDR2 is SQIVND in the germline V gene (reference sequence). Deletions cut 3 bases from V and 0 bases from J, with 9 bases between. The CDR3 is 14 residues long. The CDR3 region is CASSIEATSYEQYF. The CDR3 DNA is TGTGCCAGTAGTATTGAGGCAACCTCCTACGAGCAGTACTTC.

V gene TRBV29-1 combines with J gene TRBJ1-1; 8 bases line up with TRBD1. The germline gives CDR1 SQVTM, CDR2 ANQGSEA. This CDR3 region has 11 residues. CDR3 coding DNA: TGCATCGGACAGGGCGGAACTGAAGCTTTCTTT. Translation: CIGQGGTEAFF. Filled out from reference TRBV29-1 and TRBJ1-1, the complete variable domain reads SAVISQKPSRDICQRGTSLTIQCQVDSQVTMMFWYRQQPGQSLTLIATANQGSEATYESGFVIDKFPISRPNLTFSTLTVSNMSPEDSSIYLCIGQGGTEAFFGQGTRLTVV.

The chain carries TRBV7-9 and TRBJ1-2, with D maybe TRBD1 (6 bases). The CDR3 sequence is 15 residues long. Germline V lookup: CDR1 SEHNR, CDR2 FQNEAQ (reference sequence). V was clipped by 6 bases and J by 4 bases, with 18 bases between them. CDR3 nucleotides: TGTGCCAGCAGGCCCAACGGGGGGGGCGCCTATGGCTACACCTTC. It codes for CASRPNGGGAYGYTF.

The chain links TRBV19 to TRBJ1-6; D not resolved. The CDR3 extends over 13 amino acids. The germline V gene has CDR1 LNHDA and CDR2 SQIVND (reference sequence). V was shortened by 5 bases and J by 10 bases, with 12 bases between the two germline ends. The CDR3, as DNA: TGTGCCAGTAGTCCCGAGGTCTTGTCACCCCTCCACTTT. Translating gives CASSPEVLSPLHF.

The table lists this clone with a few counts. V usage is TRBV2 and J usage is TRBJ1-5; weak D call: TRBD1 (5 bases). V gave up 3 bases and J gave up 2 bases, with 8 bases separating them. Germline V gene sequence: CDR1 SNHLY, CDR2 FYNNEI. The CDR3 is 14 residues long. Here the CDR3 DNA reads TGTGCCAGCAGTGAGGGGCTGGGCAATCAGCCCCAGCATTTT. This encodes CASSEGLGNQPQHF.

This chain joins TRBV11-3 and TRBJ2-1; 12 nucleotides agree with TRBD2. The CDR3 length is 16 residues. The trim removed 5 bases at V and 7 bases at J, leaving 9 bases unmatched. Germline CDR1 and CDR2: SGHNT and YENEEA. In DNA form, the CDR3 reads TGTGCCAGCAGCCTAGGGTGGACTAGCGGGATGAATGAGCAGTTCTTC. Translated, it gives CASSLGWTSGMNEQFF.

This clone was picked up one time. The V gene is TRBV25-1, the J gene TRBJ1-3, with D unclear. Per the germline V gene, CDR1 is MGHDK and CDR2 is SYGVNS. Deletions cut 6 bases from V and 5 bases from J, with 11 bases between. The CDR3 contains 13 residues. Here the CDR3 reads CASRREGRNTIYF. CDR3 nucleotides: TGTGCCAGCAGGAGGGAGGGCCGAAACACCATATATTTT.

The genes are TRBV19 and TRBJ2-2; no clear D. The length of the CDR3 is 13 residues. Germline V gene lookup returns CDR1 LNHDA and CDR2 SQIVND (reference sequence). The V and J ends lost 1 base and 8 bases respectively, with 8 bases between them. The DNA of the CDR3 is TGTGCCAGTAGTATAGTTAACGCGGGGGAGCTGTTTTTT. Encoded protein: CASSIVNAGELFF.

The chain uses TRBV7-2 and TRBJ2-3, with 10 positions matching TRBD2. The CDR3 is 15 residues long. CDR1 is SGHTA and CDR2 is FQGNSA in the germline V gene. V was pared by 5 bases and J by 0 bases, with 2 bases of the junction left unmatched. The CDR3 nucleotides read TGTGCCAGCAGCCGGACTAGCGGAAGCACAGATACGCAGTATTTT. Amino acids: CASSRTSGSTDTQYF. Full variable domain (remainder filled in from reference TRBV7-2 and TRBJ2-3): GAGVSQSPSNKVTEKGKDVELRCDPISGHTALYWYRQSLGQGLEFLIYFQGNSAPDKSGLPSDRFSAERTGGSVSTLTIQRTQQEDSAVYLCASSRTSGSTDTQYFGPGTRLTVL.

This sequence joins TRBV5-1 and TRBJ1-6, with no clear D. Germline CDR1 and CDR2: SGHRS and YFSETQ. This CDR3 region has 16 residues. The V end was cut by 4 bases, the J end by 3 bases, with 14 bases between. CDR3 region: CASSRLGQDYNSPLHF. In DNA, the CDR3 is TGCGCCAGCAGCAGGTTAGGTCAGGACTATAATTCACCCCTCCACTTT. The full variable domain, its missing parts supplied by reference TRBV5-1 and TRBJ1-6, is KAGVTQTPRYLIKTRGQQVTLSCSPISGHRSVSWYQQTPGQGLQFLFEYFSETQRNKGNFPGRFSGRQFSNSRSEMNVSTLELGDSALYLCASSRLGQDYNSPLHFGNGTRLTVT.

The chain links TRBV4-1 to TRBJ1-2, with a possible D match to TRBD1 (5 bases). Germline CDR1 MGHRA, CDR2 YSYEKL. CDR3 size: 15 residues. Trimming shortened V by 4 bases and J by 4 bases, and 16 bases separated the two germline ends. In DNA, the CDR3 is TGCGCCAGCAGCCGAGGACATGGGGTACTCTATGGCTACACCTTC. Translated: CASSRGHGVLYGYTF.

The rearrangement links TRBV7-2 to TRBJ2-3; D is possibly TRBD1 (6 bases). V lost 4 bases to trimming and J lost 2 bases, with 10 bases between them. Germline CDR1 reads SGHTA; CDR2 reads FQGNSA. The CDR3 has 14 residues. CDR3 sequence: CASSSRTDTDTQYF. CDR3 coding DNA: TGTGCCAGCAGCTCCCGGACAGACACAGATACGCAGTATTTT.

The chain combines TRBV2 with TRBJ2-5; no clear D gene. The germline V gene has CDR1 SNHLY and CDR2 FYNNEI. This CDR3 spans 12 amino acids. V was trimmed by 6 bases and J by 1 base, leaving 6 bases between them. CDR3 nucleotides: TGTGCCAGCAGCTCCTCCCAAGAGACCCAGTACTTC. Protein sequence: CASSSSQETQYF.

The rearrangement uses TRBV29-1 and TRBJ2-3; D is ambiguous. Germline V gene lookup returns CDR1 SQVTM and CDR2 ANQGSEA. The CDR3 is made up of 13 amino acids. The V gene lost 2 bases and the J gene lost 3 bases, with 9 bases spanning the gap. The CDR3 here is CSVEPLSTDTQYF. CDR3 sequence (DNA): TGCAGCGTTGAACCACTTTCTACAGATACGCAGTATTTT.

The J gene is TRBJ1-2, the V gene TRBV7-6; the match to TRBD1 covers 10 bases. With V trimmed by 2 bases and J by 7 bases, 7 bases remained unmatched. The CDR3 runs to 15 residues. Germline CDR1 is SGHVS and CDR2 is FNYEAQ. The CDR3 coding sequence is TGTGCCAGCAGCTTACGTGGGGACAGGGGAGCTGGCTACACCTTC. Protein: CASSLRGDRGAGYTF.

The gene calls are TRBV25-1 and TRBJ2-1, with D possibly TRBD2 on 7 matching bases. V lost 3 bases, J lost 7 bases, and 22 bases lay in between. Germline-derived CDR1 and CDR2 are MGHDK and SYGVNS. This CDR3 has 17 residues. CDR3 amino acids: CASSDPWGAGVGNEQFF. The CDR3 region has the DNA TGTGCCAGCAGTGACCCTTGGGGGGCGGGAGTTGGGAATGAGCAGTTCTTC.

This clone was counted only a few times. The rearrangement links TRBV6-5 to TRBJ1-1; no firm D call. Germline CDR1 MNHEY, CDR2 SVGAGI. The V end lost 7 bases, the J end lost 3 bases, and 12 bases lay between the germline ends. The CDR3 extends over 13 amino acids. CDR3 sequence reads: CASTGSADTEAFF. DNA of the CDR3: TGTGCCAGCACTGGGAGCGCGGACACTGAAGCTTTCTTT.

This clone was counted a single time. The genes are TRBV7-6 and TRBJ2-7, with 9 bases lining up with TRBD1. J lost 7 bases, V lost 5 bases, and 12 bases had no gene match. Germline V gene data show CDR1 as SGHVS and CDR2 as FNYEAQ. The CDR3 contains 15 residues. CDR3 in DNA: TGTGCCAGCAGCCGCGGGACAGGGAAGGGAGAAGAGCAGTACTTC. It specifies CASSRGTGKGEEQYF.

In DNA, the CDR3 is TGCGCCAGCAGCCATTCGGGGCTTCAGGGGGCCTTCTATGGCTACACCTTC. Amino acid sequence: CASSHSGLQGAFYGYTF. The chain uses TRBV4-3 and TRBJ1-2, with 8 bases lining up with TRBD1. The CDR3 is 17 amino acids. Germline V gives CDR1 LGHNA, CDR2 YSLEER. V gave up 3 bases and J gave up 4 bases; unmatched junction bases: 13.

CDR3 DNA: TGTGCCACCAGCAGGACGGGGGGCAGCGAAGATACGCAGTATTTT. This gives the protein CATSRTGGSEDTQYF. This chain links TRBV15 with TRBJ2-3; D is perhaps TRBD2 (7 bases). Per germline, CDR1 LNHNV and CDR2 YYDKDF (reference sequence). With 3 bases removed from V and 5 bases from J, the gap between germline ends came to 15 bases. This CDR3 has 15 amino acids. The full variable domain, rest sourced from reference TRBV15 and TRBJ2-3, is DAMVIQNPRYQVTQFGKPVTLSCSQTLNHNVMYWYQQKSSQAPKLLFHYYDKDFNNEADTPDNFQSRRPNTSFCFLDIRSPGLGDTAMYLCATSRTGGSEDTQYFGPGTRLTVL.

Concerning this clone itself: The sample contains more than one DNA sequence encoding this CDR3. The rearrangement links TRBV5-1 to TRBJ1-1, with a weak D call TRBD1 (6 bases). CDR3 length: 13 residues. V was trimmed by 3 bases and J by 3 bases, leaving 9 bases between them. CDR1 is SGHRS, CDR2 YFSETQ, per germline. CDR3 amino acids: CASSSTGYTEAFF. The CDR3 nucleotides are TGCGCCAGCAGCTCAACAGGGTACACTGAAGCTTTCTTT.

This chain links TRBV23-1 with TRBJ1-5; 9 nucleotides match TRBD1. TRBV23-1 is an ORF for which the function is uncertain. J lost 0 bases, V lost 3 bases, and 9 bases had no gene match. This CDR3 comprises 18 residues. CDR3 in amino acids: CASSQEGQGSYSNQPQHF. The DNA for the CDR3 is TGCGCCAGCAGTCAGGAGGGACAGGGCTCTTATAGCAATCAGCCCCAGCATTTT.

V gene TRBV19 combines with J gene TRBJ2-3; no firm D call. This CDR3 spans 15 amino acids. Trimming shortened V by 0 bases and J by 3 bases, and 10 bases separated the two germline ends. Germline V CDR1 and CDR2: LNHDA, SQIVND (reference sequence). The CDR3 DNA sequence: TGTGCCAGTAGTATAGATAGGCGAGGAACAGATACGCAGTATTTT. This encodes CASSIDRRGTDTQYF.